This is a list of T cell receptor beta chains from one sample in a study of blood T cell repertoires in COVID-19. Sequencing was performed with immunoSEQ multiplex PCR; in TCRdb, only in-frame clones are kept and a portion is missing. The table includes 150,000 to 200,000 clones, 90% detected once. Specimen: peripheral blood. The origin of the receptors is a man aged 50 or older with acute or convalescent COVID-19. The CDR3 runs from the conserved cysteine through the conserved F or W. Only part of the rows carry a size: once, few, many, or a class if the clone is expanded.

j_call cdr3_length clone_size v_call cdr3_aa
TRBJ1-2 14 NA TRBV28 CASSLSTGGSGYTF
TRBJ1-5 15 NA TRBV5-6 CASSLGTGQDQPQHF
TRBJ2-2 16 NA TRBV5-4 CASSSKREIMAGELFF
TRBJ2-7 16 many TRBV19 CASSRRPSGQSYEQYF
TRBJ2-7 16 once TRBV7-2 CASSPAVAGSSYEQYF
TRBJ1-2 15 NA TRBV28 CASSLSPDINYGYTF
TRBJ1-6 12 NA TRBV28 CASRIASAPLHF
TRBJ2-7 14 few TRBV11-2 CASSPFRGSYEQYF
TRBJ1-3 14 NA TRBV6-5 CASRQVSSGNTIYF
TRBJ1-5 15 NA TRBV6-1 CASSEGGQVFEPQHF
TRBJ2-3 15 NA TRBV18 CASSPGQGRTDTQYF
TRBJ2-7 14 NA TRBV19 CASRGRQGDYEQYF
TRBJ2-2 18 NA TRBV7-9 CASSSKGGVGGTAGELFF
TRBJ1-3 16 NA TRBV15 CATSLRRGGSGNTIYF
TRBJ1-4 13 NA TRBV18 CASSAGADEKLFF
TRBJ1-3 14 NA TRBV6-5 CASTTGTGGNTIYF
TRBJ2-5 13 once TRBV24-1 CATSDGEGETQYF
TRBJ2-1 13 NA TRBV6-5 CASKSSSYNEQFF
TRBJ2-2 15 NA TRBV7-2 CASSLPAANTGELFF
TRBJ1-4 13 once TRBV6-5 CASGGTVQEKLFF
TRBJ2-5 16 NA TRBV4-1 CASSQPSQGYQETQYF
TRBJ1-2 14 NA TRBV27 CASSPDRGRDGYTF
TRBJ2-5 13 NA TRBV2 CASGSGLGETQYF
TRBJ2-1 14 NA TRBV11-1 CASSLADRRNEQFF
TRBJ2-5 14 NA TRBV24-1 CATREGGGQETQYF
TRBJ2-3 16 NA TRBV28 CASSPQSGGGSDTQYF
TRBJ1-1 14 NA TRBV11-1 CASSLGLTNTEAFF
TRBJ2-1 13 NA TRBV9 CASSSSSVDEQFF